This T cell receptor beta chain stems from a study of blood T cell repertoires in COVID-19. Study details: Samples representing acute and convalescent COVID-19 were sourced from the United States, Italy and Spain. The analysed material was cDNA or gDNA that came from T cells, B-cell-depleted T cells, or PBMCs.

The V end lost 1 base, the J end lost 6 bases, and 7 bases lay between the germline ends. The CDR3 covers 13 residues. Original processing notes: By means of reference gene primer amplification, nucleated cell counts were estimated. Repertoires were generated with immunoSEQ multiplex PCR, while TCRdb's copy carries only in-frame clones and drops some. V and J calls and clone size are those listed in that table; D and trimming were worked out from the DNA. The sample lists around 50,000 clones; roughly 86% were seen once. V usage is TRBV12-3 or TRBV12-4 and J usage is TRBJ1-5; D remains ambiguous. Input material: peripheral blood. This sequence originates from a woman of 80 years or more with acute or convalescent COVID-19. CDR3 DNA: TGTGCCAGCAGTTTAGATCTTCCTCAGCCCCAGCATTTT. This sequence encodes CASSLDLPQPQHF.